This T cell receptor beta chain derives from a study of blood T cell repertoires in COVID-19. Study-level information: COVID-19 samples collected from the United States, Italy and Spain covered acute and convalescent phases. Sources were T cells, B-cell-depleted T cells, or PBMCs; the material itself was cDNA or gDNA.

How the authors handled the data: Scientists estimated how many nucleated cells there were by amplifying reference gene primers. Measured with immunoSEQ multiplex PCR; TCRdb has only the in-frame clones, and not every one. The D gene and trimming were derived from the DNA, and the V and J assignments and clone size from that table. The sample has approximately 50,000 clones, around 90% seen once. The J segment lost 2 bases and the V segment lost 6 bases, leaving 5 bases of the junction unmatched. CDR1 and CDR2 (germline): SGHTA, FQGNSA. This CDR3 is built from 15 residues. The rearrangement links TRBV7-2 to TRBJ2-1; 9 bases are a match to TRBD1. Sequencing input: peripheral blood. The sequence was collected from a woman of 80 years or more with acute or convalescent COVID-19. CDR3 nucleotide sequence: TGTGCCAGCAGTTCGGACAGGGGAGCCTACAATGAGCAGTTCTTC. This translates into CASSSDRGAYNEQFF.